This passage covers 9 T cell receptor beta chains from one sample sequenced in a study of OX40 agonist ivuxolimab in advanced cancers. Here immunoSEQ multiplex PCR was the method, and the copy in TCRdb shows in-frame clones only, minus some. This sample carries 55,000 to 80,000 clones, nearly 90% of them seen once, and the ten largest clones take over 0.25%. The sample consisted of CD4+ or CD8+ T cells sorted from blood, taken in a trial of the OX40 agonist ivuxolimab. These receptors were taken from an adult with an advanced solid tumor such as melanoma, head and neck, liver or kidney cancer.

The chain has TRBV6-1 and TRBJ1-2; D gene unclear. Germline V CDR1 and CDR2: MNHNS, SASEGT. CDR3 length: 15 amino acids. V lost 4 bases and J 6 bases, leaving 18 bases between the germline ends. Here the CDR3 reads CASSAMTVTQDGYTF. As DNA, the CDR3 is TGTGCCAGCAGTGCTATGACTGTCACCCAGGATGGCTACACCTTC.

The sample holds a few counts of this clone. This rearrangement joins TRBV6-1 to TRBJ2-7; 7 nucleotides agree with TRBD1. The germline CDR1 and CDR2 sequences are MNHNS and SASEGT. CDR3 length: 13 residues. Trimming took 10 bases from V and 1 from J; bases not matched to a gene: 7. CDR3 bases: TGTGCCATCCGCCACAGGGGTTCCTACGAGCAGTACTTC. It codes for CAIRHRGSYEQYF.

The J gene is TRBJ2-7, the V gene TRBV11-3; D is possibly TRBD2 (5 bases). V dropped 2 bases and J dropped 6 bases, with 11 bases sitting between them. Germline values: CDR1 SGHNT, CDR2 YENEEA. The CDR3 sequence is 13 residues long. This CDR3 is CASSLLGGREQYF. The CDR3 DNA is TGTGCCAGCAGCTTATTGGGCGGGCGCGAGCAGTACTTC.

As for this clone: Other DNA sequences in the sample encode the same CDR3. The chain has TRBV7-2 and TRBJ2-1; D gene unclear. The CDR3 loop spans 12 amino acids. V lost 2 bases and J lost 6, with 5 bases in between. Germline-derived CDR1 and CDR2 are SGHTA and FQGNSA. The CDR3, as DNA: TGTGCCAGCAGCTTATCCGGCAATGAGCAGTTCTTC. It translates to CASSLSGNEQFF.

This chain links TRBV7-9 with TRBJ2-1; D possibly corresponds to TRBD2 (6 bases). V lost 5 bases and J lost 8, with 13 bases in between. Germline values: CDR1 SEHNR, CDR2 FQNEAQ (reference sequence). The CDR3 runs to 13 residues. This CDR3 reads CASSPRWGDEQFF. In nucleotides, the CDR3 is TGTGCCAGCAGCCCCAGATGGGGGGATGAGCAGTTCTTC.

This clone showed up just once. This sequence joins TRBV28 and TRBJ2-2; D unresolved. Germline V gives CDR1 MDHEN, CDR2 SYDVKM. The CDR3 consists of 12 residues. Trimming took off 2 bases at V and 7 bases at J, with 5 bases between the two ends. The chain's CDR3 is CASSLGIGELFF. In DNA form, the CDR3 reads TGTGCCAGCAGTTTAGGAATCGGGGAGCTGTTTTTT.

V and J are TRBV5-4 and TRBJ2-1; D unresolved. The CDR3 totals 14 residues. Trimming stripped 0 bases from V and 0 bases from J, with 4 bases between. Germline V gene lookup returns CDR1 SGHNT and CDR2 YYREEE (reference sequence). The chain's CDR3 is CASSLGPSYNEQFF. Here the CDR3 DNA reads TGTGCCAGCAGCTTGGGTCCCTCCTACAATGAGCAGTTCTTC.

This rearrangement joins TRBV9 to TRBJ2-1, with 9 bases lining up with TRBD1. The germline gives CDR1 SGDLS, CDR2 YYNGEE. The CDR3 totals 19 residues. V dropped 3 bases and J dropped 1; count of bases not matched to a gene: 14. The CDR3 region is CASSGRGTGRGGSYNEQFF. The CDR3 nucleotides are TGTGCCAGCAGCGGACGAGGGACAGGGCGAGGGGGATCCTACAATGAGCAGTTCTTC.

V and J are TRBV5-1 and TRBJ2-2; D may be TRBD1 or TRBD2 (6 bases each). Trimming left V 7 bases short and J 5 bases short, with 15 bases between. The CDR3 sequence is 14 residues long. CDR1 and CDR2 from the germline V gene are SGHRS and YFSETQ. The CDR3 nucleotides read TGCGCCAGCGGGGGCGGGGTACGAACCGGGGAGCTGTTTTTT. Protein: CASGGGVRTGELFF.